This T cell receptor (beta chain) emerged from a study of CD8+ T cells in alopecia areata. The wider study: Treated patients were given oral tofacitinib, which was dosed at 5 to 10 mg twice daily.

The treatment here: oral pan-JAK inhibitor, 5-10 mg twice daily. Notes on the study in general: Compared with normal scalp, lesional scalp had higher clonality and more expanded CD8+ clones. Mice showed clearer TCR sharing than patients did, a gap that was possibly HLA-related. One nonresponder makes the tie between baseline CD8+ expansion and response uncertain.

Losses at the gene ends were 7 bases for V and 6 bases for J; bases not matched to a gene: 8. The germline V gene encodes CDR1 SQVTM and CDR2 ANQGSEA. There are 14 residues in the CDR3. A remark on this clone: What it binds is unknown.

Reverse transcribed after extraction, RNA yielded cDNA as the sequencing template. TCRdb keeps only in-frame clones here, not all; method: immunoSEQ multiplex PCR. In the table there are around 120,000 clones, roughly 55% of which are singletons. The receptor was derived from a human donor with alopecia areata. The material sequenced was CD4+ T cells sorted from blood, taken at week 4, from a patient treated with tofacitinib. The chain recombines TRBV29-1 with TRBJ1-5, with 11 bases matching TRBD1. CDR3 amino acids: CSARTGGEGQPQHF. CDR3 coding DNA: TGCAGCGCCAGGACAGGGGGCGAAGGTCAGCCCCAGCATTTT.